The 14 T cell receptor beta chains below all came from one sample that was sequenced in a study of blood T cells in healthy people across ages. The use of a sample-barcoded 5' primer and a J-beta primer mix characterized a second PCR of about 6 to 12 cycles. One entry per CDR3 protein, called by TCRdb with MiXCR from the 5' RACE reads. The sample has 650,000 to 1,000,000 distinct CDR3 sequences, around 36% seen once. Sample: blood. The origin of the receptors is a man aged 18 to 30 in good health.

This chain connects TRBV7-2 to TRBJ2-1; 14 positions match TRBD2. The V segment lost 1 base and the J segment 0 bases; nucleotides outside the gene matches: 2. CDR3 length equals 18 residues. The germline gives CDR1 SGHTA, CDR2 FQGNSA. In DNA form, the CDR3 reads TGTGCCAGCAGCTTAGGGACTAGCGGGGGGAACTCCTACAATGAGCAGTTCTTC. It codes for CASSLGTSGGNSYNEQFF. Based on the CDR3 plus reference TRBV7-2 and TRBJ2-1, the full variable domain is GAGVSQSPSNKVTEKGKDVELRCDPISGHTALYWYRQSLGQGLEFLIYFQGNSAPDKSGLPSDRFSAERTGGSVSTLTIQRTQQEDSAVYLCASSLGTSGGNSYNEQFFGPGTRLTVL.

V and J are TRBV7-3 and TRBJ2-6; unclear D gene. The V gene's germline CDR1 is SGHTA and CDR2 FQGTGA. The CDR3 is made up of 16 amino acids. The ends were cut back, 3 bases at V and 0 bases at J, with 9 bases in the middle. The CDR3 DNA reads TGTGCCAGCAGCTTTGGGCCGATCTCTGGGGCCAACGTCCTGACTTTC. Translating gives CASSFGPISGANVLTF.

The CDR3 nucleotides read TGTGCCAGCAGTTACCTCCCCGGGGAGCTGTTTTTT. Amino acids: CASSYLPGELFF. The chain links TRBV6-5 to TRBJ2-2, with D uncertain. The CDR3 is 12 residues long. Trimming removed 2 bases from V and 6 bases from J, with 4 bases in between. Germline CDR1 MNHEY, CDR2 SVGAGI.

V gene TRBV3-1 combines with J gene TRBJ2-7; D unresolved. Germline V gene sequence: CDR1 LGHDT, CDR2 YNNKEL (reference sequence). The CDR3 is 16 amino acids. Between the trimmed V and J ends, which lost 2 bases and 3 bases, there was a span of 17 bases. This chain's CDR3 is CASSQFPQTRYYEQYF. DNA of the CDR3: TGTGCCAGCAGCCAATTTCCCCAGACACGGTACTACGAGCAGTACTTC.

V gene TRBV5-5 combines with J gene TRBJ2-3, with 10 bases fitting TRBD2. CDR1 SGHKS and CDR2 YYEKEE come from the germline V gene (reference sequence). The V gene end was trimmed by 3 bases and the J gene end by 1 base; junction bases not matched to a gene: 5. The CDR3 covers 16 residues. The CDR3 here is CASSSGLAARTDTQYF. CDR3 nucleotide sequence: TGTGCCAGCAGCTCCGGACTAGCGGCGCGCACAGATACGCAGTATTTT.

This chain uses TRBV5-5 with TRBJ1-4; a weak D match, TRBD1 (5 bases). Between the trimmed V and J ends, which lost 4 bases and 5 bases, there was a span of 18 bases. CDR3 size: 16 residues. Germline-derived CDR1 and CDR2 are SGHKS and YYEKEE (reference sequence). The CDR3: CASSPAVGVHNEKLFF. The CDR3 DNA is TGTGCCAGCAGCCCAGCTGTGGGGGTCCACAATGAAAAACTGTTTTTT. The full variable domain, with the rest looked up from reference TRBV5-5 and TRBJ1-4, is DAGVTQSPTHLIKTRGQQVTLRCSPISGHKSVSWYQQVLGQGPQFIFQYYEKEERGRGNFPDRFSARQFPNYSSELNVNALLLGDSALYLCASSPAVGVHNEKLFFGSGTQLSVL.

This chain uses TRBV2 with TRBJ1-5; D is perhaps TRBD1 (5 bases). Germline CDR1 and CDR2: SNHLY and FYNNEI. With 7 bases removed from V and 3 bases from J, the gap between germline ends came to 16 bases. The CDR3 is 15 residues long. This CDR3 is CASKWDGLDNQPQHF. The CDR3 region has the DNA TGTGCCAGCAAGTGGGACGGACTAGACAATCAGCCCCAGCATTTT.

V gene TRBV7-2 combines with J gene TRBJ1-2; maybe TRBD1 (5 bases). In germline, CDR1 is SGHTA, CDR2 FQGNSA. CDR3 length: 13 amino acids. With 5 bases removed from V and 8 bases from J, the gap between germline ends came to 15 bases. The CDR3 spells CASSQSGGRGYTF. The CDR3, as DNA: TGTGCCAGCAGCCAGTCGGGGGGAAGGGGCTACACCTTC.

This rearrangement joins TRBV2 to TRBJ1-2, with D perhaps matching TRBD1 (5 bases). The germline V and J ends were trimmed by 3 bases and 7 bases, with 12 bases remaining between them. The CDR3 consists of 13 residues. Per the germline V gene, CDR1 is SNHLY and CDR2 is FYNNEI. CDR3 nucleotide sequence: TGTGCCAGCAGTGACTTCCAGGGTGGTGGCTACACCTTC. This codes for CASSDFQGGGYTF.

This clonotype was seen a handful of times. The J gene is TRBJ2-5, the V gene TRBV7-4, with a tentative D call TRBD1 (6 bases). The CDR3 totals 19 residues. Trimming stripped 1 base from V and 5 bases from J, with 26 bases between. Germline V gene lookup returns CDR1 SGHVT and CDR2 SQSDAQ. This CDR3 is CASSLEGVSAERLRETQYF. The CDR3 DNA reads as TGTGCCAGCAGCTTAGAGGGGGTATCGGCGGAGAGGCTCAGGGAGACCCAGTACTTC.

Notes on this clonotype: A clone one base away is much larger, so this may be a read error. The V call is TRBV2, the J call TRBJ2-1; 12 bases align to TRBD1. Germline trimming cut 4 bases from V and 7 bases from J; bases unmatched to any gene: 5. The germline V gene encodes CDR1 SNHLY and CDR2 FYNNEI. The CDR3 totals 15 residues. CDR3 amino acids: CASSVGTGGWNEQFF. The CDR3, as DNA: TGTGCCAGCAGTGTAGGGACAGGGGGCTGGAATGAGCAGTTCTTC.

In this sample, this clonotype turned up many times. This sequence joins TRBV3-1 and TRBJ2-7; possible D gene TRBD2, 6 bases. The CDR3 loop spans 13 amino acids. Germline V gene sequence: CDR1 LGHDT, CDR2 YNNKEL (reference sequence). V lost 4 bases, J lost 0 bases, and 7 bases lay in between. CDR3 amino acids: CASSRGISYEQYF. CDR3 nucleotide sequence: TGTGCCAGCAGCCGCGGGATCTCCTACGAGCAGTACTTC.

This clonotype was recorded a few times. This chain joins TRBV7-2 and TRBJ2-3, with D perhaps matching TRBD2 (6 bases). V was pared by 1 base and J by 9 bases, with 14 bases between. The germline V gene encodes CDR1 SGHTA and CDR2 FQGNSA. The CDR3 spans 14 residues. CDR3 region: CASSLGGDRETQYF. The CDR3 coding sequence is TGTGCCAGCAGCTTAGGGGGAGACCGGGAGACGCAGTATTTT.

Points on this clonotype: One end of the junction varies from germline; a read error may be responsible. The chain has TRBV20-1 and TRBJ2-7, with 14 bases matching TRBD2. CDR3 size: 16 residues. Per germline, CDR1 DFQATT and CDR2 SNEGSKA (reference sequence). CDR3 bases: TGTAGTGCTAGACTAGCGGGGGGGCCTGAATTCAATGAGCAGTACTTC. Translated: CSARLAGGPEFNEQYF.